These 10 T cell receptor beta chains share one sample of origin, sequenced in a study of T cell changes during pregnancy in multiple sclerosis. TCRdb's copy holds only in-frame clones and misses some; the assay was immunoSEQ multiplex PCR. Of more than 25,000 clones listed, roughly 87% are singletons. Here the sequenced sample was CD8+ T cells from peripheral blood mononuclear cells, taken in the third trimester of pregnancy. The origin of the receptors is a female donor with multiple sclerosis, enrolled in a pregnancy study.

The chain combines TRBV28 with TRBJ2-7; 10 nucleotides align to TRBD2. Germline V lookup: CDR1 MDHEN, CDR2 SYDVKM. V gave up 6 bases and J gave up 2 bases; unmatched junction bases: 7. The CDR3 runs to 15 residues. CDR3 sequence: CASRRLLAGAYEQYF. The CDR3 DNA is TGTGCCAGCAGGCGGTTGCTAGCGGGAGCCTACGAGCAGTACTTC.

The CDR3 nucleotides are TGTGCCAGCAGCTTGCAGGGGCTGGGTACTGAAGCTTTCTTT. It is translated as CASSLQGLGTEAFF. The chain combines TRBV7-6 with TRBJ1-1; the D gene is possibly TRBD1 (6 bases). The length of the CDR3 is 14 residues. Trimming took 3 bases from V and 5 from J, leaving 13 bases between them. Germline V gives CDR1 SGHVS, CDR2 FNYEAQ.

This sequence joins TRBV6-6 and TRBJ2-7; TRBD1 agrees at 9 bases. V gave up 4 bases and J gave up 2 bases; unmatched junction bases: 9. This CDR3 is 16 amino acids long. Germline values: CDR1 MNHNY, CDR2 SVGAGI (reference sequence). The CDR3 is CASSFSPGQGPYEQYF. CDR3 nucleotide sequence: TGTGCCAGCAGTTTTTCACCGGGACAGGGACCCTACGAGCAGTACTTC.

This chain joins TRBV6-6 and TRBJ2-5; D uncertain. V lost 4 bases and J 5 bases, leaving 17 bases between the germline ends. This CDR3 contains 15 residues. Per the germline V gene, CDR1 is MNHNY and CDR2 is SVGAGI (reference sequence). DNA of the CDR3: TGTGCCAGCAGTTTCAAACATGATCGGCGGGAGACCCAGTACTTC. Translated: CASSFKHDRRETQYF.

V usage is TRBV5-1 and J usage is TRBJ2-5, with 7 bases lining up with TRBD1. Germline-derived CDR1 and CDR2 are SGHRS and YFSETQ. This CDR3 has 15 residues. The J segment lost 5 bases and the V segment lost 3 bases, leaving 10 bases of the junction unmatched. The CDR3 DNA is TGCGCCAGCAGCTCGGATTCCAACAGGGGCGAGACCCAGTACTTC. This codes for CASSSDSNRGETQYF.

The V gene is TRBV10-3, the J gene TRBJ2-7, with 9 bases that match TRBD1. The CDR3 length is 15 residues. Unmatched junction bases numbered 9, after V lost 6 bases and J lost 3 bases. Germline V gene data show CDR1 as ENHRY and CDR2 as SYGVKD. CDR3 loop: CAISASGTGSYEQYF. In DNA form, the CDR3 reads TGTGCCATCAGCGCGTCTGGGACAGGGAGCTACGAGCAGTACTTC.

This chain uses TRBV5-1 with TRBJ1-5, with D possibly matching TRBD1 (5 bases). Germline assignment: CDR1 SGHRS and CDR2 YFSETQ. The CDR3 runs to 19 residues. V was cut by 4 bases and J by 5 bases, with 28 bases left in between. The CDR3 sequence: CASSAPHIPFSGSHQPQHF. Here the CDR3 DNA reads TGCGCCAGCAGCGCGCCTCATATTCCATTCTCAGGGTCACATCAGCCCCAGCATTTT.

This rearrangement joins TRBV25-1 to TRBJ2-7, with 7 positions matching TRBD1. Germline V CDR1 and CDR2: MGHDK, SYGVNS. CDR3 length: 13 residues. J gave up 2 bases and V 4 bases, and 2 bases lay outside the gene matches. The CDR3 region is CASSGDRTYEQYF. CDR3 coding DNA: TGTGCCAGCAGTGGGGACAGAACCTACGAGCAGTACTTC.

This rearrangement joins TRBV7-2 to TRBJ2-5; 9 bases are a match to TRBD2. Germline V lookup: CDR1 SGHTA, CDR2 FQGNSA. CDR3 length equals 15 residues. With 3 bases clipped from V and 5 bases from J, the junction kept 7 bases outside the gene matches. Here the CDR3 reads CASSFTGGGAETQYF. CDR3 bases: TGTGCCAGCAGCTTTACAGGCGGGGGGGCCGAGACCCAGTACTTC.

This chain joins TRBV27 and TRBJ1-1; a weak D match, TRBD1 (6 bases). CDR1 and CDR2 (germline): MNHEY, SMNVEV (reference sequence). The ends were cut back, 2 bases at V and 13 bases at J, with 17 bases in the middle. CDR3 length: 13 residues. The CDR3 loop reads CASSLGAGGSGFF. The CDR3 nucleotides are TGTGCCAGCAGTTTAGGTGCGGGGGGCAGCGGTTTCTTT.